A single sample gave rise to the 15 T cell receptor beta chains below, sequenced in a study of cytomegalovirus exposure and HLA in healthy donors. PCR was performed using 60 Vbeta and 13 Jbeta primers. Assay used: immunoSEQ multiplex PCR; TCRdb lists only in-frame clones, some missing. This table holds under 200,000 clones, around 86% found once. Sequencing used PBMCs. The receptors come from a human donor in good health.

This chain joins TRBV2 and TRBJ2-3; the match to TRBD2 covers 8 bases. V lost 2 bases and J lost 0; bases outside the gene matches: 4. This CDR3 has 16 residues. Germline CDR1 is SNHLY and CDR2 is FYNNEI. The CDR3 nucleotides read TGTGCCAGCAGTGAACTGGAGCGGGGGAGCACAGATACGCAGTATTTT. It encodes CASSELERGSTDTQYF. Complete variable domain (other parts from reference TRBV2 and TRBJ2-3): EPEVTQTPSHQVTQMGQEVILRCVPISNHLYFYWYRQILGQKVEFLVSFYNNEISEKSEIFDDQFSVERPDGSNFTLKIRSTKLEDSAMYFCASSELERGSTDTQYFGPGTRLTVL.

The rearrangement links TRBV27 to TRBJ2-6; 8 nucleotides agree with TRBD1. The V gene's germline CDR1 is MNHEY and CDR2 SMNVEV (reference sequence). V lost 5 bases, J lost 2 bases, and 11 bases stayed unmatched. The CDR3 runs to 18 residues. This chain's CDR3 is CASSQGAGFSAGANVLTF. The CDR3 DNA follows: TGTGCCAGCAGTCAGGGGGCAGGGTTTAGCGCTGGGGCCAACGTCCTGACTTTC.

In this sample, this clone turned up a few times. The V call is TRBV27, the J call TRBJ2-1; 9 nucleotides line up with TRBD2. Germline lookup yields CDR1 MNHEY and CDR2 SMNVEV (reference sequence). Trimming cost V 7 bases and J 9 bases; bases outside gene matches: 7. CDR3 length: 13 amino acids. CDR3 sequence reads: CASMRGGNAEQFF. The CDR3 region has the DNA TGTGCCAGCATGCGGGGGGGTAACGCTGAGCAGTTCTTC.

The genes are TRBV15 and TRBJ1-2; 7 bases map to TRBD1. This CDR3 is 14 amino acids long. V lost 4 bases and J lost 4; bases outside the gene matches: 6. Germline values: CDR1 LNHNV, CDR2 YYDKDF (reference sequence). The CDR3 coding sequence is TGTGCCACCAGCATAGAAGACAGGGTCTATGGCTACACCTTC. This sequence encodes CATSIEDRVYGYTF.

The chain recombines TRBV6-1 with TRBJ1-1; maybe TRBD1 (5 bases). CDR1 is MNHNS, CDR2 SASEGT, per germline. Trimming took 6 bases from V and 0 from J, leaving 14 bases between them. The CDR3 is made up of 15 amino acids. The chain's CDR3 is CASRAVWGVNTEAFF. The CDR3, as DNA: TGTGCCAGCAGGGCAGTTTGGGGGGTGAACACTGAAGCTTTCTTT.

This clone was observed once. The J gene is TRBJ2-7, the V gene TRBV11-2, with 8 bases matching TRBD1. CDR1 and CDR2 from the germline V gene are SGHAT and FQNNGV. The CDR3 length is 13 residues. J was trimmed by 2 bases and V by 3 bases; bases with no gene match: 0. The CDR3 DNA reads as TGTGCCAGCAGCTTGACAGGGGCCTACGAGCAGTACTTC. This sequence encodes CASSLTGAYEQYF.

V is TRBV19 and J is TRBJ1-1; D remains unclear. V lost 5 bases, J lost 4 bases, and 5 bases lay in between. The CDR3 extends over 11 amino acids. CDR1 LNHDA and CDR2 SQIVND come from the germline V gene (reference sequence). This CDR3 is CASSVSTEAFF. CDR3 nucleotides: TGTGCCAGTAGTGTGAGCACTGAAGCTTTCTTT. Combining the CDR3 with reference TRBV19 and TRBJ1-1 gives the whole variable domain DGGITQSPKYLFRKEGQNVTLSCEQNLNHDAMYWYRQDPGQGLRLIYYSQIVNDFQKGDIAEGYSVSREKKESFPLTVTSAQKNPTAFYLCASSVSTEAFFGQGTRLTVV.

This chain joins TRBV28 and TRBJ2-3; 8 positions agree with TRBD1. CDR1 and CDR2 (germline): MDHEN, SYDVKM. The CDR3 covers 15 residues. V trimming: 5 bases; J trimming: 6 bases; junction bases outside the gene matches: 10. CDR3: CASSPDRTGRDTQYF. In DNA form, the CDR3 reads TGTGCCAGCAGTCCGGACCGGACAGGGAGGGATACGCAGTATTTT.

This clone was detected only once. As DNA, the CDR3 is TGTGCCAGCAGACGACTAGCGGGGGCCTACAATGAGCAGTTCTTC. Residues: CASRRLAGAYNEQFF. The chain has TRBV6-5 and TRBJ2-1; 12 nucleotides align to TRBD2. The length of the CDR3 is 15 residues. Losses at the gene ends were 6 bases for V and 2 bases for J; bases not matched to a gene: 2. Germline V lookup: CDR1 MNHEY, CDR2 SVGAGI.

The CDR3 is CASSLNRGGTYEQYF. The CDR3 DNA reads as TGTGCCAGCAGCTTGAATCGCGGGGGGACCTACGAGCAGTACTTC. The chain joins TRBV5-4 to TRBJ2-7; 8 positions agree with TRBD2. CDR1 and CDR2 from the germline V gene are SGHNT and YYREEE (reference sequence). Germline trimming cut 1 base from V and 2 bases from J; bases unmatched to any gene: 5. CDR3 length: 15 amino acids.

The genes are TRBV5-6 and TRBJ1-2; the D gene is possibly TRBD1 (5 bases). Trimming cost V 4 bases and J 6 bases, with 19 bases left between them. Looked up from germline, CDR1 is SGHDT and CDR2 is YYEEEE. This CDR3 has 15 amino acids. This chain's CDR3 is CASSPALGGRNGYTF. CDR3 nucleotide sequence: TGTGCCAGCAGCCCCGCCCTGGGGGGGAGAAATGGCTACACCTTC.

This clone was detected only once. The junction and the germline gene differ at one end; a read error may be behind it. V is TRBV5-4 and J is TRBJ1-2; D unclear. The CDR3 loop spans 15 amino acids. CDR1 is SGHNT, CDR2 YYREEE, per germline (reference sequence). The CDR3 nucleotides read TGTGCCAGCCAAAAAGGCTCGGGGAGTAACGATGGCTACACCTTC. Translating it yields CASQKGSGSNDGYTF.

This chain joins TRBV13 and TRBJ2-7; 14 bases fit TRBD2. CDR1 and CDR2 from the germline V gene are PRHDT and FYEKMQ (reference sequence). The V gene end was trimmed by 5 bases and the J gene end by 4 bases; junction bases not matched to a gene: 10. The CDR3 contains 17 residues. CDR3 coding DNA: TGTGCCAGCAGCCGCTCCCTCGGACTAGCGGGGGGATACGAGCAGTACTTC. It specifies CASSRSLGLAGGYEQYF.

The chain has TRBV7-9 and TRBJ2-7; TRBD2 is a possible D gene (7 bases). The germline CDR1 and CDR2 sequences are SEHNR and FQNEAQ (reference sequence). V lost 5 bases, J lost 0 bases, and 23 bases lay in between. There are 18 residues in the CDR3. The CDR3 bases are TGTGCCAGCAGCCTAGGGGAGTCGGGGGGCGGGCCCTCCTACGAGCAGTACTTC. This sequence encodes CASSLGESGGGPSYEQYF. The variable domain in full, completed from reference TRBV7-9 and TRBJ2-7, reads DTGVSQNPRHKITKRGQNVTFRCDPISEHNRLYWYRQTLGQGPEFLTYFQNEAQLEKSRLLSDRFSAERPKGSFSTLEIQRTEQGDSAMYLCASSLGESGGGPSYEQYFGPGTRLTVT.

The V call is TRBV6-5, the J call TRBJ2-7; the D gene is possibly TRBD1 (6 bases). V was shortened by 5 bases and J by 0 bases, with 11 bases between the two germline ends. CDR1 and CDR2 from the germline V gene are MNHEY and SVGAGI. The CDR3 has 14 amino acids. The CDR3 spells CASSTRDNSYEQYF. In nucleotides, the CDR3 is TGTGCCAGCAGTACCCGGGACAACTCCTACGAGCAGTACTTC.